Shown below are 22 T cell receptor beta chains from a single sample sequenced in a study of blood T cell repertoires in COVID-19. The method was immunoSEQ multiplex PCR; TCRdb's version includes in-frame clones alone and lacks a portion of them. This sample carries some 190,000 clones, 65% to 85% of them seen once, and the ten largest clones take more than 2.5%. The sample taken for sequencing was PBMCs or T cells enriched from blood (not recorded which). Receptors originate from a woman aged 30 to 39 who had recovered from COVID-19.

The CDR3, as DNA: TGTGCCAGCACCAATCAGGCCACTGCCAGAGATACGCAGTATTTT. Amino acid sequence: CASTNQATARDTQYF. The chain couples TRBV11-2 to TRBJ2-3; D gene unclear. CDR1 SGHAT and CDR2 FQNNGV come from the germline V gene. The V end lost 7 bases, the J end lost 5 bases, and 19 bases lay between the germline ends. The CDR3 covers 15 residues.

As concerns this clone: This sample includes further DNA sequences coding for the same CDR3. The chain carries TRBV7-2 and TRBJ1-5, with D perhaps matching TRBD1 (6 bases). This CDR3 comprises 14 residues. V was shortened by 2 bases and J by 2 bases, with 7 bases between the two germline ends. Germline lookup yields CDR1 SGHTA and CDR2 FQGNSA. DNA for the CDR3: TGTGCCAGCAGCTTATCAGGGGGCAATCAGCCCCAGCATTTT. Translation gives CASSLSGGNQPQHF.

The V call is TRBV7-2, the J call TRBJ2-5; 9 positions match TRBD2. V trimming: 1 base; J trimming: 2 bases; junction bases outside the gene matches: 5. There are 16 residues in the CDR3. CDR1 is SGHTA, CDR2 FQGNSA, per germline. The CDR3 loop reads CASSLVATSGQETQYF. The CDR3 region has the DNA TGTGCCAGCAGCTTAGTTGCGACTAGCGGACAAGAGACCCAGTACTTC.

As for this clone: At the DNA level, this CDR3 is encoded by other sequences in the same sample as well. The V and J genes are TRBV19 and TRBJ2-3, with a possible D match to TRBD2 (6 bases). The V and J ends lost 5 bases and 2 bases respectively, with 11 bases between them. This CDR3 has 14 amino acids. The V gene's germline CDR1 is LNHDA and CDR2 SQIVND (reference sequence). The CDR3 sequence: CASSSGTSTDTQYF. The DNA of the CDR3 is TGTGCCAGTAGTTCCGGGACTTCCACAGATACGCAGTATTTT.

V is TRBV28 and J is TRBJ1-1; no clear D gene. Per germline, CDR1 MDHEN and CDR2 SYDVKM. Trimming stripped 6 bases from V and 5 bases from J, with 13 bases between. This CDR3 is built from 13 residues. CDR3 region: CASSPGVGTEAFF. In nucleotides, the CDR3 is TGTGCCAGCAGCCCCGGAGTTGGTACTGAAGCTTTCTTT. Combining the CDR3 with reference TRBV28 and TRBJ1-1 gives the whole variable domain DVKVTQSSRYLVKRTGEKVFLECVQDMDHENMFWYRQDPGLGLRLIYFSYDVKMKEKGDIPEGYSVSREKKERFSLILESASTNQTSMYLCASSPGVGTEAFFGQGTRLTVV.

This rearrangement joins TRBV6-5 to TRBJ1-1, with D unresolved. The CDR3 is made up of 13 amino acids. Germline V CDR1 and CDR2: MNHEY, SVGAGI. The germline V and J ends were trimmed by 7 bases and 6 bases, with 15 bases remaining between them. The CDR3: CASTTASRAEAFF. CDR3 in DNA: TGTGCCAGCACCACGGCCAGCCGGGCTGAAGCTTTCTTT.

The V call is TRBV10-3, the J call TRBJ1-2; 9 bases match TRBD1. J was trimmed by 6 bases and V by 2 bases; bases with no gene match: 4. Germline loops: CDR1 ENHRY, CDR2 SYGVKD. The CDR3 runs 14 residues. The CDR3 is CAISELRDRDGYTF. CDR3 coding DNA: TGTGCCATCAGTGAGCTCCGGGACAGGGATGGCTACACCTTC.

For the CDR3, the DNA is TGTGCCAGCAGCCAAGGGCCTCAGGGTTACGAGCAGTACTTC. Translating it yields CASSQGPQGYEQYF. The rearrangement links TRBV3-1 (or the pseudogene TRBV3-2) to TRBJ2-7; a possible D gene is TRBD1 (5 bases). The CDR3 loop spans 14 amino acids. Germline V gene data show CDR1 as LGHDT and CDR2 as YNNKEL (reference sequence). Trimming cost V 1 base and J 4 bases, with 11 bases left between them.

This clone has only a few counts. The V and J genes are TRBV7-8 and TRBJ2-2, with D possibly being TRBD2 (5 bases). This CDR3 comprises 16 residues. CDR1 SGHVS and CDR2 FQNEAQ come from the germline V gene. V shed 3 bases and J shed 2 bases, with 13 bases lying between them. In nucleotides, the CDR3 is TGTGCCAGCAGCTTCCGGAGGATAGTCAACACCGGGGAGCTGTTTTTT. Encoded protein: CASSFRRIVNTGELFF. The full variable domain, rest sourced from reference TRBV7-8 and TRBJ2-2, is GAGVSQSPRYKVAKRGQDVALRCDPISGHVSLFWYQQALGQGPEFLTYFQNEAQLDKSGLPSDRFFAERPEGSVSTLKIQRTQQEDSAVYLCASSFRRIVNTGELFFGEGSRLTVL.

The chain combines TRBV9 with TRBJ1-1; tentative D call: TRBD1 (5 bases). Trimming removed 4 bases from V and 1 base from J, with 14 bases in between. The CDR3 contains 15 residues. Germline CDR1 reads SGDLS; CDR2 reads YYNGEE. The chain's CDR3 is CASSPYTTGNTEAFF. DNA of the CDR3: TGTGCCAGCAGCCCATATACTACAGGGAACACTGAAGCTTTCTTT.

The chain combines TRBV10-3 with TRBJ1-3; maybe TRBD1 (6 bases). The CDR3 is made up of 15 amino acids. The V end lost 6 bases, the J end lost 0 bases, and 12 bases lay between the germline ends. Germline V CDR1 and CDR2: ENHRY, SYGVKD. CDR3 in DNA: TGTGCCATCAGGGCAACAGGGCCCTCTGGAAACACCATATATTTT. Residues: CAIRATGPSGNTIYF.

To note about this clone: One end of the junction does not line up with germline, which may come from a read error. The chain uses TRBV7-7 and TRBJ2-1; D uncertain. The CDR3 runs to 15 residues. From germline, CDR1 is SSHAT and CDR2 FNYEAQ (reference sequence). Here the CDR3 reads CASSLAAASYNEQFF. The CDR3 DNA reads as TGTGCTAGCAGCTTAGCAGCCGCATCATACAATGAGCAGTTCTTC.

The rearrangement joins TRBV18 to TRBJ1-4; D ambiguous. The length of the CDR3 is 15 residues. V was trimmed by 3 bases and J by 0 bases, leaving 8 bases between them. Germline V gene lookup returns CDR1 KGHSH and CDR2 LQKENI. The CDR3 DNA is TGTGCCAGCTCACCGGCCCTGGCAACTAATGAAAAACTGTTTTTT. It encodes CASSPALATNEKLFF.

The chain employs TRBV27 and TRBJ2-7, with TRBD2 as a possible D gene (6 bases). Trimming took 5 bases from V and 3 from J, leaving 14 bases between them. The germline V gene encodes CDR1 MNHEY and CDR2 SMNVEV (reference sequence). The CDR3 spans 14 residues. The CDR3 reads CASSPLGGDYEQYF. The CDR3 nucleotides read TGTGCCAGCAGTCCCCTCGGGGGAGACTACGAGCAGTACTTC.

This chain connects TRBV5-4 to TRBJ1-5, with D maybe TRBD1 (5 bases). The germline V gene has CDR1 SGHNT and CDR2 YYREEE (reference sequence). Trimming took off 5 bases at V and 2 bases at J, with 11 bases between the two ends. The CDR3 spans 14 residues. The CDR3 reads CASSAGLGNQPQHF. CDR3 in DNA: TGTGCCAGCAGTGCGGGGCTCGGCAATCAGCCCCAGCATTTT.

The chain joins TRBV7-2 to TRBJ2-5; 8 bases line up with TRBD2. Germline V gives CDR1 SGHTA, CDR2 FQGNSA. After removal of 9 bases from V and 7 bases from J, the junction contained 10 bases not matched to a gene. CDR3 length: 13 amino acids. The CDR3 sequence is CASLAGNGVTQYF. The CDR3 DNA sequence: TGTGCCAGTTTAGCGGGGAATGGGGTGACCCAGTACTTC.

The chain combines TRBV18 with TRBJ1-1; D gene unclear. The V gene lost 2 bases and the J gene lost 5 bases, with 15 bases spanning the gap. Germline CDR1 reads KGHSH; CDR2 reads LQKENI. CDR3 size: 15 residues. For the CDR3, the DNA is TGTGCCAGCTCACCAAATTTAAGGGAGTGGACTGAAGCTTTCTTT. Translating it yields CASSPNLREWTEAFF.

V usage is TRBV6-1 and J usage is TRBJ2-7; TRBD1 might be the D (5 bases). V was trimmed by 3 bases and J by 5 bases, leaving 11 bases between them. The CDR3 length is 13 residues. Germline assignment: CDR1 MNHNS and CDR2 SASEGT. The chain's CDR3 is CASSELAGNEQYV. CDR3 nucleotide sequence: TGTGCCAGCAGTGAGTTAGCAGGGAACGAGCAGTACGTC.

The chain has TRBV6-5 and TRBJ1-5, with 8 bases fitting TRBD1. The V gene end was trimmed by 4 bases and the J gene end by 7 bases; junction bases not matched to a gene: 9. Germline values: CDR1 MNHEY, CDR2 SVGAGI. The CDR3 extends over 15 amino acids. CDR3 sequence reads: CASSLRTGSGQPQHF. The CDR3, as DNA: TGTGCCAGCAGTTTGAGGACAGGGTCGGGGCAGCCCCAGCATTTT.

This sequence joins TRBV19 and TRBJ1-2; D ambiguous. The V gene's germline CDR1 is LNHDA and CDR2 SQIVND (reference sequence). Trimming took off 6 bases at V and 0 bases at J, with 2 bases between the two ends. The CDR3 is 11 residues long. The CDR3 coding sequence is TGTGCCAGTAGCGCTAACTATGGCTACACCTTC. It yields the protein CASSANYGYTF.

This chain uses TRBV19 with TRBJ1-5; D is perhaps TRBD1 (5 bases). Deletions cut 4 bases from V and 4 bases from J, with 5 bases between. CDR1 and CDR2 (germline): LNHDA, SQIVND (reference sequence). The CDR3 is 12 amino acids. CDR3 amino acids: CASSTGNQPQHF. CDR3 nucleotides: TGTGCCAGTAGTACAGGGAATCAGCCCCAGCATTTT.

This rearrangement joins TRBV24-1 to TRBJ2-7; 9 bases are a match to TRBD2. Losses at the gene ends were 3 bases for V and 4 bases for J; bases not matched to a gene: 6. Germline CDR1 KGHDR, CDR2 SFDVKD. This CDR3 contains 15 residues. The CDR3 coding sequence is TGTGCCACCAGTGATCCTAGCGGGAATCCTTACGAGCAGTACTTC. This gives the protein CATSDPSGNPYEQYF.